The clone carrying this T cell receptor beta chain has more than one count but fewer than ten. The antigen is undetermined. This sample stems from a study of T-cell memory formation after mild COVID-19. Looking at the study overall: Among the donors, TCR clusters were largely specific to each donor. The study, taken as a whole, reports: Clones contracting over day 15 to 85 were CD4/CD8 balanced, with later expanders leaning CD4+.

With V trimmed by 5 bases and J by 2 bases, 8 bases remained unmatched. In germline, CDR1 is SGHTA, CDR2 FQGNSA. The CDR3 sequence is 15 residues long. It was 5'RACE with constant-segment primers that produced the TCR alpha and TCR beta cDNA libraries, which carried sample barcodes and UMIs. A single record per CDR3 protein comes from TCRdb applying MiXCR to the 5' RACE reads. The top ten clones hold around a fifth of a sample with around 320,000 distinct CDR3 sequences, 14% of them seen once. The material sequenced was PBMCs or a T cell subset sorted from them (not recorded which). The genes are TRBV7-2 and TRBJ2-5; 7 bases map to TRBD2. The receptor comes from a man aged 18 to 29 who had mild COVID-19 (a few samples of this study predate the infection). Cell type and time point are not known. This chain's CDR3 is CASSPWTRPQETQYF. The DNA of the CDR3 is TGTGCCAGCAGCCCTTGGACTAGACCTCAAGAGACCCAGTACTTC.